These 14 T cell receptor beta chains were sequenced from one sample in a study of T cell repertoires in cytomegalovirus infection. A single record per CDR3 protein comes from TCRdb applying MiXCR to the reads. The sample yields about 470,000 distinct CDR3 sequences, under 55% seen once. The antigens of these receptors remain unknown. Sequencing was performed on cultured PBMCs, taken from culture after CMV antigen stimulation. The source is a human donor in good health (CMV status not recorded). Some clones in this sample may be carry-over from other donors' samples.

The table lists this clonotype with a few counts. The chain carries TRBV7-6 and TRBJ2-2; TRBD2 aligns across 9 bases. J gave up 7 bases and V 2 bases, and 8 bases lay outside the gene matches. Germline V CDR1 and CDR2: SGHVS, FNYEAQ. The length of the CDR3 is 16 residues. CDR3 nucleotides: TGTGCCAGCAGCTTAACCCTAGCGGGATCAGACGGGGAGCTGTTTTTT. Amino acid sequence: CASSLTLAGSDGELFF.

This clonotype was found a few times. The rearrangement links TRBV19 to TRBJ2-2; D is undetermined. The CDR3 contains 15 residues. Germline CDR1 and CDR2: LNHDA and SQIVND (reference sequence). The V and J ends lost 7 bases and 5 bases respectively, with 17 bases between them. The CDR3 coding sequence is TGTGCCAGTAACAGTGGGGTTTCTGGGACCGGGGAGCTGTTTTTT. Protein: CASNSGVSGTGELFF.

The rearrangement links TRBV5-1 to TRBJ2-2; D is unclear. V lost 0 bases to trimming and J lost 5 bases, with 11 bases between them. CDR1 and CDR2 (germline): SGHRS, YFSETQ. CDR3 length equals 15 residues. The CDR3 bases are TGCGCCAGCAGCTTGGGTGTTCAGACTACCGGGGAGCTGTTTTTT. This encodes CASSLGVQTTGELFF.

The chain is built from TRBV27 and TRBJ2-7; TRBD1 or TRBD2 may be the D gene (5 bases each). Trimming cost V 8 bases and J 9 bases, with 23 bases left between them. Per germline, CDR1 MNHEY and CDR2 SMNVEV (reference sequence). The CDR3 has 14 residues. Here the CDR3 DNA reads TGTGCCAGCGCCTCTTCGGGACCCAGGAATGGGCAGTACTTC. Its translation is CASASSGPRNGQYF.

This clonotype has a single count. The J gene is TRBJ1-1, the V gene TRBV6-2 or TRBV6-3; no clear D gene. The CDR3 totals 11 residues. The ends were cut back, 6 bases at V and 11 bases at J, with 13 bases in the middle. The germline gives CDR1 MNHEY, CDR2 SVGEGT. The chain's CDR3 is CASSFGRRAFF. CDR3 in DNA: TGTGCCAGCAGCTTCGGACGGAGGGCTTTCTTT.

A few counts support this clonotype. V and J are TRBV7-2 and TRBJ2-5, with TRBD2 matching 9 bases. The germline CDR1 and CDR2 sequences are SGHTA and FQGNSA. CDR3 length: 15 residues. The J segment lost 4 bases and the V segment lost 0 bases, leaving 3 bases of the junction unmatched. The CDR3 bases are TGTGCCAGCAGCTTAGCCAGCGGGGGGCTAGAGACCCAGTACTTC. This codes for CASSLASGGLETQYF.

This clonotype occurred a few times. The V call is TRBV6-6, the J call TRBJ1-6; 7 bases are shared with TRBD1. After removal of 7 bases from V and 10 bases from J, the junction contained 7 bases not matched to a gene. This CDR3 spans 13 amino acids. From germline, CDR1 is MNHNY and CDR2 SVGAGI (reference sequence). CDR3 coding DNA: TGTGCCAGCAATCAGGGACAGCTATCACCCCTCCACTTT. It specifies CASNQGQLSPLHF.

The CDR3 DNA follows: TGTGCCAGCAGCGGCGGACTAGCGGGCGGGTCTTTCCGAGAGACCCAGTACTTC. Residues: CASSGGLAGGSFRETQYF. The J gene is TRBJ2-5, the V gene TRBV5-6; the match to TRBD2 covers 11 bases. V gave up 4 bases and J gave up 4 bases; unmatched junction bases: 15. From germline, CDR1 is SGHDT and CDR2 YYEEEE. The CDR3 sequence is 18 residues long. Supplemented by reference TRBV5-6 and TRBJ2-5, the full variable domain reads DAGVTQSPTHLIKTRGQQVTLRCSPKSGHDTVSWYQQALGQGPQFIFQYYEEEERQRGNFPDRFSGHQFPNYSSELNVNALLLGDSALYLCASSGGLAGGSFRETQYFGPGTRLLVL.

The rearrangement joins TRBV15 to TRBJ1-1, with D possibly being TRBD1 (5 bases). Germline V CDR1 and CDR2: LNHNV, YYDKDF (reference sequence). The CDR3 spans 14 residues. The V gene lost 1 base and the J gene lost 7 bases, with 13 bases spanning the gap. CDR3 in DNA: TGTGCCACCAGCAGAGTAAGGGGCTCAGGTGAAGCTTTCTTT. This codes for CATSRVRGSGEAFF.

The chain recombines TRBV19 with TRBJ2-5, with 12 bases lining up with TRBD1. This CDR3 is 13 amino acids long. From germline, CDR1 is LNHDA and CDR2 SQIVND (reference sequence). V gave up 10 bases and J gave up 5 bases; unmatched junction bases: 5. The CDR3 region is CATRDRGPETQYF. CDR3 nucleotides: TGTGCCACTAGGGACAGGGGGCCGGAGACCCAGTACTTC.

The chain links TRBV7-6 to TRBJ1-1; TRBD1 agrees at 9 bases. V lost 8 bases and J lost 6; bases outside the gene matches: 10. The germline V gene encodes CDR1 SGHVS and CDR2 FNYEAQ. The CDR3 extends over 14 amino acids. CDR3 bases: TGTGCCAGCGGCAAGGGGAACAGGGGGCCTGAAGCTTTCTTT. It specifies CASGKGNRGPEAFF.

The chain joins TRBV20-1 to TRBJ1-1; tentative D call: TRBD1 (5 bases). V lost 0 bases, J lost 0 bases, and 11 bases lay in between. Per the germline V gene, CDR1 is DFQATT and CDR2 is SNEGSKA (reference sequence). The CDR3 is 15 amino acids. This CDR3 is CSARDWGPMNTEAFF. The CDR3, as DNA: TGCAGTGCTAGAGACTGGGGACCCATGAACACTGAAGCTTTCTTT.

This clonotype was detected only a few times. This sequence joins TRBV20-1 and TRBJ2-1; D possibly corresponds to TRBD1 (6 bases). V dropped 6 bases and J dropped 9 bases, with 24 bases sitting between them. Germline lookup yields CDR1 DFQATT and CDR2 SNEGSKA (reference sequence). The CDR3 is made up of 15 amino acids. CDR3: CSARGPGLLLGEQFF. The CDR3 DNA follows: TGCAGTGCCAGGGGTCCGGGGCTGCTCCTCGGTGAGCAGTTCTTC.

This clonotype has more than one count but fewer than ten. The chain carries TRBV27 and TRBJ2-7, with 9 positions matching TRBD2. V was clipped by 6 bases and J by 1 base; unmatched bases: 7. The CDR3 is 15 amino acids. Germline CDR1 is MNHEY and CDR2 is SMNVEV (reference sequence). The CDR3 sequence is CASRFSGGYSYEQYF. CDR3 coding DNA: TGTGCCAGCAGATTTAGCGGGGGCTATTCCTACGAGCAGTACTTC.